The source of this TCR beta chain is a study of blood T cells in healthy people across ages. The study, taken as a whole, reports: In older individuals, TCR beta diversity per million T cells was lower, falling roughly linearly with age.

V was trimmed by 5 bases and J by 4 bases, leaving 14 bases between them. This CDR3 spans 14 amino acids. Germline loops: CDR1 SGHTA, CDR2 FQGNSA. On this clonotype: No antigen is known for it.

Alongside a J-beta primer mix, a sample-barcoded 5' primer served in a second PCR lasting roughly 7 to 11 cycles. The template-switch adaptor, which had 12 random nucleotides, put a tag on each cDNA molecule. Each of the samples gave a minimum of 2.5 million paired-end reads that contained CDR3. TCRdb re-called the 5' RACE reads with MiXCR, one entry per CDR3 protein. The table has over 1,500,000 distinct CDR3 sequences, less than 50% seen once. Sequenced material: blood. The J gene is TRBJ1-1, the V gene TRBV7-2; D remains ambiguous. The receptor was derived from a woman in her 40s in good health. CDR3 amino acids: CASSPQIASTEAFF. The DNA of the CDR3 is TGTGCCAGCAGCCCGCAAATCGCGAGCACTGAAGCTTTCTTT.